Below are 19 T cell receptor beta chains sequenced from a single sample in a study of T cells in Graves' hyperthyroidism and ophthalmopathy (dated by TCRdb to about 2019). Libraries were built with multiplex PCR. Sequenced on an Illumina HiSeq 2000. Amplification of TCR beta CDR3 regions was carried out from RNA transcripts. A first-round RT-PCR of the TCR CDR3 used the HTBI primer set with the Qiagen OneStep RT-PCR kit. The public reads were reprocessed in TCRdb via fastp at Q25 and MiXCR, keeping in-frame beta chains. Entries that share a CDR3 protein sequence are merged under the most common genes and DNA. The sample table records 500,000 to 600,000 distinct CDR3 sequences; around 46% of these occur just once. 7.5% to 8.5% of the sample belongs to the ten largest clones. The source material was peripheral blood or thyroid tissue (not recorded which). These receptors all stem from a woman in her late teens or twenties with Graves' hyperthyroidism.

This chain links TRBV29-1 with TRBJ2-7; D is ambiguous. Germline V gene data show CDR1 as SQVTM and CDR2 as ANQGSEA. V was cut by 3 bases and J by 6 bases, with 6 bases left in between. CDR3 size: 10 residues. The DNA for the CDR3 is TGCAGCGTTGATATGGGCGAGCAGTACTTC. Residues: CSVDMGEQYF.

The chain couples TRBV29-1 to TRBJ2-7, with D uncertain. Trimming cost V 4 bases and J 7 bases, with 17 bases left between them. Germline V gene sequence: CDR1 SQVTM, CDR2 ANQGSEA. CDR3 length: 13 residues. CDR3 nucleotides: TGCAGCGTTGTTGGCGGCCACTACAATGAGCAGTACTTC. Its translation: CSVVGGHYNEQYF.

CDR3 sequence: CASGQGANVLTF. As DNA, the CDR3 is TGTGCCAGCGGACAGGGGGCCAACGTCCTGACTTTC. This rearrangement joins TRBV7-9 to TRBJ2-6; maybe TRBD1 (6 bases). Germline CDR1 and CDR2: SEHNR and FQNEAQ (reference sequence). The V end lost 8 bases, the J end lost 4 bases, and 6 bases lay between the germline ends. The CDR3 is 12 amino acids.

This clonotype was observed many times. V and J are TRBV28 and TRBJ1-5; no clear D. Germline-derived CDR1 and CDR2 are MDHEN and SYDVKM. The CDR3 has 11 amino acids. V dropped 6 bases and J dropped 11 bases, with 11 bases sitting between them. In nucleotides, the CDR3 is TGTGCCAGCAGCCCTCAATACGCCCAGCATTTT. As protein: CASSPQYAQHF. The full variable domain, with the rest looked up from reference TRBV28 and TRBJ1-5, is DVKVTQSSRYLVKRTGEKVFLECVQDMDHENMFWYRQDPGLGLRLIYFSYDVKMKEKGDIPEGYSVSREKKERFSLILESASTNQTSMYLCASSPQYAQHFGDGTRLSIL.

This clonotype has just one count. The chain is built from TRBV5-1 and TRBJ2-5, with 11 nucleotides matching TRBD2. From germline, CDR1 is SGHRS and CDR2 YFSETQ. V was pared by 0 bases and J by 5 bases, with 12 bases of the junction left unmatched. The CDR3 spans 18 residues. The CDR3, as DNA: TGCGCCAGCAGCTTGGCCGGACTAGCGGGTTTATTTCGGGAGACCCAGTACTTC. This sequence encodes CASSLAGLAGLFRETQYF.

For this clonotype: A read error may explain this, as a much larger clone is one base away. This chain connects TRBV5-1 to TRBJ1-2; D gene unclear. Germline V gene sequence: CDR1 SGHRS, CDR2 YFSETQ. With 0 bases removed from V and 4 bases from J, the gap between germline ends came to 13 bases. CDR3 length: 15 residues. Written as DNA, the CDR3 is TGCGCCAGCAGCTTGGTGGCCGGAGAAGGCTATGGCTACACCTTC. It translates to CASSLVAGEGYGYTF. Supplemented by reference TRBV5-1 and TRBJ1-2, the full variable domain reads KAGVTQTPRYLIKTRGQQVTLSCSPISGHRSVSWYQQTPGQGLQFLFEYFSETQRNKGNFPGRFSGRQFSNSRSEMNVSTLELGDSALYLCASSLVAGEGYGYTFGSGTRLTVV.

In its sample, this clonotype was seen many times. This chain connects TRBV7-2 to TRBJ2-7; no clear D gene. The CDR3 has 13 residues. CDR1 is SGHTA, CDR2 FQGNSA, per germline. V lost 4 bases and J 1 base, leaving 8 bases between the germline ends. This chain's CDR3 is CASSSRRSYEQYF. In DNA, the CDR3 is TGTGCCAGCAGCTCCCGCAGGTCCTACGAGCAGTACTTC.

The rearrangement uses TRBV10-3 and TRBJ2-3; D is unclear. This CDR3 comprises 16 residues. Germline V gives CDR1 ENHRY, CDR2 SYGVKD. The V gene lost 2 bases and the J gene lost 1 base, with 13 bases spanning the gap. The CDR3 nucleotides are TGTGCCATCAGTGAGCTGACGATTCGGCGCACAGATACGCAGTATTTT. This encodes CAISELTIRRTDTQYF.

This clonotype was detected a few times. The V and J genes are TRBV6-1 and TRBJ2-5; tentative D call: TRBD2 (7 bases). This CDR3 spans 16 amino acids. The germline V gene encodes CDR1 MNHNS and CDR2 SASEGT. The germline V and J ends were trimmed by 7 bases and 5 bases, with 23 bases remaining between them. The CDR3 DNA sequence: TGTGCCAGCATCCCAAGCCCACAGGGAGGGGTGGAGACCCAGTACTTC. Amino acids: CASIPSPQGGVETQYF.

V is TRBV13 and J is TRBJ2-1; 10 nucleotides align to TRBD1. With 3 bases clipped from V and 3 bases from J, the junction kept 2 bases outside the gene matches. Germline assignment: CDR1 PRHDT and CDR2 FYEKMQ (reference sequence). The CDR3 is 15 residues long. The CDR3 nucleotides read TGTGCCAGCAGCTTGGACAGGGGGGGCTACAATGAGCAGTTCTTC. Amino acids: CASSLDRGGYNEQFF.

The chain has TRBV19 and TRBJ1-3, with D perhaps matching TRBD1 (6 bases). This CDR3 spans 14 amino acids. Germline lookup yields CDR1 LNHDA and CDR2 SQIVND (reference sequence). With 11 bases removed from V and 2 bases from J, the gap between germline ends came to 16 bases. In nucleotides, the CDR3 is TGTGCCTCTGGCCGGGACATAGCTGGAAACACCATATATTTT. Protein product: CASGRDIAGNTIYF.

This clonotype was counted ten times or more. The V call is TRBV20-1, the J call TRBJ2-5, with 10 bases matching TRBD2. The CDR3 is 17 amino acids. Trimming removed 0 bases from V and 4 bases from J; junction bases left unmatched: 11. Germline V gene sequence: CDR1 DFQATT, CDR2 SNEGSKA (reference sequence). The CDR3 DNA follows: TGCAGTGCTAGAGAGGCACGGCGGGCTAGCGGGAGAGAGACCCAGTACTTC. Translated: CSAREARRASGRETQYF.

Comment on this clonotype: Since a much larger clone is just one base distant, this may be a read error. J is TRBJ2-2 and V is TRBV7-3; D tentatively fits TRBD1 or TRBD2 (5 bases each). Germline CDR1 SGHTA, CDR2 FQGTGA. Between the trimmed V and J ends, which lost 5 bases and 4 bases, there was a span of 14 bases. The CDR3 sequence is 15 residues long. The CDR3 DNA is TGTGCCAGCAGCGCGGAGAGGGGTTTCACCGGGGAGCTGTTTTTT. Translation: CASSAERGFTGELFF.

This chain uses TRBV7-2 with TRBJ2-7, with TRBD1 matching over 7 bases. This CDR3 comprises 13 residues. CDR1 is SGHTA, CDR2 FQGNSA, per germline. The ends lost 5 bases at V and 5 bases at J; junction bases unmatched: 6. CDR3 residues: CASSRGTANEQYF. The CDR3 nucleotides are TGTGCCAGCAGCCGTGGGACAGCGAACGAGCAGTACTTC.

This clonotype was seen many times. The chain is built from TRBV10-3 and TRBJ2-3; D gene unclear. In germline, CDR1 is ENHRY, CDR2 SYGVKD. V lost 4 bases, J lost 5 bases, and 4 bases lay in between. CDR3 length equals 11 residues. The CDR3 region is CAISVQDTQYF. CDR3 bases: TGTGCCATCAGTGTACAAGATACGCAGTATTTT.

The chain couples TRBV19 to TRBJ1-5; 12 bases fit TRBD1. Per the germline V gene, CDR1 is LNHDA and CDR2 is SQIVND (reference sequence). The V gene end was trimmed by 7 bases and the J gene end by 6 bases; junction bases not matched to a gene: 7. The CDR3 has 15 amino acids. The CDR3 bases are TGTGCCAGTAAAGGGACAGGGGGCGAAAGTCAGCCCCAGCATTTT. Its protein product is CASKGTGGESQPQHF. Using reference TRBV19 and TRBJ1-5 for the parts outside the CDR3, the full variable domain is DGGITQSPKYLFRKEGQNVTLSCEQNLNHDAMYWYRQDPGQGLRLIYYSQIVNDFQKGDIAEGYSVSREKKESFPLTVTSAQKNPTAFYLCASKGTGGESQPQHFGDGTRLSIL.

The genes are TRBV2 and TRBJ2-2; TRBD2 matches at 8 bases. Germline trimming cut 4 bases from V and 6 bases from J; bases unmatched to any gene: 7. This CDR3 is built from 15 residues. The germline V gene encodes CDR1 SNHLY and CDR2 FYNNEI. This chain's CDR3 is CASSVRGGWPGELFF. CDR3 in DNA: TGTGCCAGCAGTGTACGGGGGGGTTGGCCCGGGGAGCTGTTTTTT.

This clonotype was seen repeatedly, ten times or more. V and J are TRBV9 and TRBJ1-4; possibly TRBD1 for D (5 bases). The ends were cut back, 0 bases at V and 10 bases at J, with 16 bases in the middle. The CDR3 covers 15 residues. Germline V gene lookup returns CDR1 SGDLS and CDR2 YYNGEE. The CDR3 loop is CASSVDHFGDAKLFF. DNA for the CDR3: TGTGCCAGCAGCGTAGATCATTTTGGGGACGCAAAACTGTTTTTT. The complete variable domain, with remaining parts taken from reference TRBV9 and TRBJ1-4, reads DSGVTQTPKHLITATGQRVTLRCSPRSGDLSVYWYQQSLDQGLQFLIQYYNGEERAKGNILERFSAQQFPDLHSELNLSSLELGDSALYFCASSVDHFGDAKLFFGSGTQLSVL.

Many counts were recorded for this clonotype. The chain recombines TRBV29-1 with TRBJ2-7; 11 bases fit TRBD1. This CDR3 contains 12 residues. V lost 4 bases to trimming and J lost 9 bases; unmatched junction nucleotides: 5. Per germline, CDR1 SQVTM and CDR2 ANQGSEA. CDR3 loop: CSVVGQGARQYF. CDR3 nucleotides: TGCAGCGTTGTCGGACAGGGGGCGCGGCAGTACTTC.